The T cell receptor beta chain described here comes from a study of post-analysis software for immune sequencing data. The CDR3 consists of 16 residues. V lost 6 bases and J 2 bases, leaving 17 bases between the germline ends. Germline V CDR1 and CDR2: SGHAT, FQNNGV. Sequencing libraries made from TCR beta cDNA carried unique molecular identifiers. Input of about 0.9 to 10 million T cells yielded 500,000 to 650,000 cDNA molecules. TCRdb redid the calling of the PCR reads with MiXCR, one entry per CDR3 protein. Of about 150,000 distinct CDR3 sequences in the sample, 30% were seen once. This clonotype was counted between two and nine times. The antigen remains unidentified. Whole-study results and caveats: Patients with multiple sclerosis recorded significantly lower normalized Chao1 diversity than controls, the study found. By F measure, samples from a shared preparation batch strongly co-clustered. The five TRBV segments detected at higher frequency in patients than in controls included TRBV5-6, TRBV5-1 and TRBV20-1.

Material for sequencing was blood. The receptor was derived from a girl aged 5-17 years with multiple sclerosis. The chain combines TRBV11-2 with TRBJ2-1; the D is unclear. The CDR3 bases are TGTGCCAGCAGTTTGGTCGGGCTAGAGGCCTACAATGAGCAGTTCTTC. This translates into CASSLVGLEAYNEQFF.